The text below deals with one TCR beta chain. The antigen is not known. This sample was included in a study of cytomegalovirus exposure and HLA in healthy donors. A multiplex PCR was run with 60 Vbeta primers and 13 Jbeta primers. Data came from immunoSEQ multiplex PCR; TCRdb stores just in-frame clones and leaves some out. The listing contains 150,000 to 200,000 clones. General study points: In an earlier analysis, in under 700 donors, most V segments appeared productive either ~90% or ~30% of the time.

Per the germline V gene, CDR1 is SGHNT and CDR2 is YYREEE (reference sequence). The CDR3 has 15 amino acids. Trimming cost V 3 bases and J 3 bases; bases outside gene matches: 4. The V and J genes are TRBV5-4 and TRBJ1-1, with TRBD1 matching 11 bases. Specimen: PBMCs. The TCR was taken from a young man in good health and CMV-seronegative. DNA for the CDR3: TGTGCCAGCAGCTGGGGACAGGGGGAATACACTGAAGCTTTCTTT. It specifies CASSWGQGEYTEAFF. The full variable domain, with the rest looked up from reference TRBV5-4 and TRBJ1-1, is ETGVTQSPTHLIKTRGQQVTLRCSSQSGHNTVSWYQQALGQGPQFIFQYYREEENGRGNFPPRFSGLQFPNYSSELNVNALELDDSALYLCASSWGQGEYTEAFFGQGTRLTVV.